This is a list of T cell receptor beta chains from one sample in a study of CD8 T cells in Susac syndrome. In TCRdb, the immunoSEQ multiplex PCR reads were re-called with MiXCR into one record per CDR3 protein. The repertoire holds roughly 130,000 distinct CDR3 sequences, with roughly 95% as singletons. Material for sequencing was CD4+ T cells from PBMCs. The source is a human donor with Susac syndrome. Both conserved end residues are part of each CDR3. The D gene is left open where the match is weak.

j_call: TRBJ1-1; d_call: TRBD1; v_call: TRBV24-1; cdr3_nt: TGTGCCACCAGTGACCGTGACAGGGATGAAGCTTTCTTT; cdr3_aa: CATSDRDRDEAFF
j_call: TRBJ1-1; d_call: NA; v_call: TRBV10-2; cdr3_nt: TGCGCCACCATCGACAGGATCCACACTGAAGCTTTCTTT; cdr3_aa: CATIDRIHTEAFF
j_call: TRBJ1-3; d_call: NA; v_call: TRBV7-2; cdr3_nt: TGTGCCAGCAGCTTAGCCGGACAGAGCTTTGCCTATTTT; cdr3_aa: CASSLAGQSFAYF
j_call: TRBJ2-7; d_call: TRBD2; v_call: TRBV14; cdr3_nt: TGTGCCAGCAGCCAAGACATACGACTAGCGGCCAGCTCCTACGAGCAGTACTTC; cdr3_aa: CASSQDIRLAASSYEQYF
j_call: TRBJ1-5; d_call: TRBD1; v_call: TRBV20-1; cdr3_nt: TGCAGTGCTAGAGATGGGGACAGGGCCGGCAAAGATCAGCCCCAGCATTTT; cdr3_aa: CSARDGDRAGKDQPQHF
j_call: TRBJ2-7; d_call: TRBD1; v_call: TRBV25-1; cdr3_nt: TGTGCCAGCAGTGATCGGGACAGGGGGGCCTACGAGCAGTACTTC; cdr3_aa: CASSDRDRGAYEQYF
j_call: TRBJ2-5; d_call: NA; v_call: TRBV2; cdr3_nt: TGTGCCAGCAAGAAGTCCAAAGAGACCCAGTACTTC; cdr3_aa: CASKKSKETQYF
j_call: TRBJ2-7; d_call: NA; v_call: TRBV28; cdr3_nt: TGTGCCAGCATGGTCGGAACCTCGGCCTACGAGCAGTACTTC; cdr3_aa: CASMVGTSAYEQYF
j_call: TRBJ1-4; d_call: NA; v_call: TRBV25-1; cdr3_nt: TGTGCCAGCAGTGACCGACCTGGGTCTAATGAAAAACTGTTTTTT; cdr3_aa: CASSDRPGSNEKLFF
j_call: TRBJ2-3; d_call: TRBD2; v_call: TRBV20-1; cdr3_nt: TGCAGTGCTCCGGGACTACACGCAGATACGCAGTATTTT; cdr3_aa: CSAPGLHADTQYF